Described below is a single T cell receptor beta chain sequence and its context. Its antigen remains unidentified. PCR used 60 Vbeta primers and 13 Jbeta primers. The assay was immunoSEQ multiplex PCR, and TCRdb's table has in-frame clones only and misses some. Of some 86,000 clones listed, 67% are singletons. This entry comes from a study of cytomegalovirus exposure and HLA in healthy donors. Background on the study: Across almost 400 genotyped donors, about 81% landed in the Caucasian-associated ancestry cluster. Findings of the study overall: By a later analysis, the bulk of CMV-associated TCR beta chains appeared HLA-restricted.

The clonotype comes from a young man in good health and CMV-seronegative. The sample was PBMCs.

The CDR3 DNA sequence: TGTGCCAGCAGCCAATCCAAAAGTAGCGGGACGTTGTACGAGCAGTACTTC. Its translation is CASSQSKSSGTLYEQYF. The chain carries TRBV13 and TRBJ2-7; 8 bases line up with TRBD2. CDR1 and CDR2 from the germline V gene are PRHDT and FYEKMQ (reference sequence). The ends lost 5 bases at V and 4 bases at J; junction bases unmatched: 16. The CDR3 is 17 amino acids.